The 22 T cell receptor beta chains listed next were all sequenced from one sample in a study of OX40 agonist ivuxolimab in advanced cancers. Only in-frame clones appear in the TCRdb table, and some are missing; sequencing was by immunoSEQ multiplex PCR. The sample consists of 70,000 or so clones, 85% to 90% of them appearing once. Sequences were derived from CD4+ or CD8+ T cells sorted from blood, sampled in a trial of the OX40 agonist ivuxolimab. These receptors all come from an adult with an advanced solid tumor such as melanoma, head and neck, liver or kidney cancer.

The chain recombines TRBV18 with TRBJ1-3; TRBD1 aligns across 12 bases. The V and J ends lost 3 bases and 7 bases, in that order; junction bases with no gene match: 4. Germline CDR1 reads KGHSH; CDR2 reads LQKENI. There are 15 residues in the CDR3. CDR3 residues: CASSPAGQGANTIYF. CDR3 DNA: TGTGCCAGCTCACCGGCGGGACAGGGGGCCAACACCATATATTTT.

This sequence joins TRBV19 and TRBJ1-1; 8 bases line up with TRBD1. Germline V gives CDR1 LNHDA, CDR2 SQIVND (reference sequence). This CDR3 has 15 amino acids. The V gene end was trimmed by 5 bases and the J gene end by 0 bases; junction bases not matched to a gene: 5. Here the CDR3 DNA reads TGTGCCAGTAGTTCCAGGGGGCTCGTGAACACTGAAGCTTTCTTT. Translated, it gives CASSSRGLVNTEAFF.

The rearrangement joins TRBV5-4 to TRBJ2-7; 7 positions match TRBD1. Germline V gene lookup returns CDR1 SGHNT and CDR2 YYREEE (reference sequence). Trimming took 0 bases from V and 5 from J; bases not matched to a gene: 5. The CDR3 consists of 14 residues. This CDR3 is CASSLEQGIDEQYF. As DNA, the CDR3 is TGTGCCAGCAGCTTGGAACAGGGGATCGACGAGCAGTACTTC.

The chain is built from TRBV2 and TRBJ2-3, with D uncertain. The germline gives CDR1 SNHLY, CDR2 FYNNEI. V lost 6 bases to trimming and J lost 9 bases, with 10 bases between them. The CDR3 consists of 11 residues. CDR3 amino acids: CASRLGGTQYF. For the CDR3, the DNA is TGTGCCAGCAGGCTTGGTGGGACGCAGTATTTT.

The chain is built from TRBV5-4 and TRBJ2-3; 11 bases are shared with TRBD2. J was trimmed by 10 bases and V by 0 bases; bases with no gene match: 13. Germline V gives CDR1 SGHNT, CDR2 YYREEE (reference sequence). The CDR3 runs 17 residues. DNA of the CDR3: TGTGCCAGCAGCTTGGGAAGTCTGACTAGCGGGACCTCATCGCAGTATTTT. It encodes CASSLGSLTSGTSSQYF.

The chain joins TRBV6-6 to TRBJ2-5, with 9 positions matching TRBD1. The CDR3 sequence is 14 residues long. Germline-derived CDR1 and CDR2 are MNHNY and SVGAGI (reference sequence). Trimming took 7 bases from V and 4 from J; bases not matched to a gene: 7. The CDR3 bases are TGTGCCAGCAAAACTACAGGGGGCGGAGAGACCCAGTACTTC. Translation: CASKTTGGGETQYF.

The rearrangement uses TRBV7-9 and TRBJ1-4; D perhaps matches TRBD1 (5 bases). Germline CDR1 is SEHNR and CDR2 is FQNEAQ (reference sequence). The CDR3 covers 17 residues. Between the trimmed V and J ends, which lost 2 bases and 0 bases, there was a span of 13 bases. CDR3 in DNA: TGTGCCAGCAGCTTAAGCAGGTGGGGCTCAACTAATGAAAAACTGTTTTTT. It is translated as CASSLSRWGSTNEKLFF. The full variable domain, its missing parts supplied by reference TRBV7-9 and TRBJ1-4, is DTGVSQNPRHKITKRGQNVTFRCDPISEHNRLYWYRQTLGQGPEFLTYFQNEAQLEKSRLLSDRFSAERPKGSFSTLEIQRTEQGDSAMYLCASSLSRWGSTNEKLFFGSGTQLSVL.

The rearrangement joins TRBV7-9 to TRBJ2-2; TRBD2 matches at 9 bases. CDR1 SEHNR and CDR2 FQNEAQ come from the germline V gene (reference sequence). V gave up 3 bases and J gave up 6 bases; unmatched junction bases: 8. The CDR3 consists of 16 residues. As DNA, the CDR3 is TGTGCCAGCAGCTTTGGAGTAGCGGGAGACGCCGGGGAGCTGTTTTTT. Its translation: CASSFGVAGDAGELFF.

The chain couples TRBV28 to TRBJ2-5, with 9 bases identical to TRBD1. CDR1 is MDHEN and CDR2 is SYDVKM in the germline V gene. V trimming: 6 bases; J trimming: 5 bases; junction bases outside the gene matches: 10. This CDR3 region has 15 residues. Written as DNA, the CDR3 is TGTGCCAGCAGAGATACGGACAGGGGTGGGGAGACCCAGTACTTC. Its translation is CASRDTDRGGETQYF.

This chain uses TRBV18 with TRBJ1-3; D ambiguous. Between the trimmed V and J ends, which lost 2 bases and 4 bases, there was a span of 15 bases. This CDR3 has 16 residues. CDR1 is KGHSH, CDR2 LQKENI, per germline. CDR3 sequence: CASSPAEATLGNTIYF. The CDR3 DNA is TGTGCCAGCTCACCAGCGGAAGCTACTCTGGGAAACACCATATATTTT.

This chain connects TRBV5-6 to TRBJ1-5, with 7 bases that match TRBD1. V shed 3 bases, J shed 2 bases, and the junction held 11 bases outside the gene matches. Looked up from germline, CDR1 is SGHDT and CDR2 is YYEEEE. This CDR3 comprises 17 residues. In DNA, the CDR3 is TGTGCCAGCAGCTGGGGAGGACAGGCTATGGGCAATCAGCCCCAGCATTTT. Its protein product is CASSWGGQAMGNQPQHF.

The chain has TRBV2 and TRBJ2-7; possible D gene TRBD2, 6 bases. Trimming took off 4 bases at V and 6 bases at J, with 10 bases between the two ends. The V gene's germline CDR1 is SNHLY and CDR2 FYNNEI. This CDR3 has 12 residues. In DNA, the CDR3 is TGTGCCAGCAGTGGGCTAGCGTCCGAGCAGTACTTC. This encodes CASSGLASEQYF.

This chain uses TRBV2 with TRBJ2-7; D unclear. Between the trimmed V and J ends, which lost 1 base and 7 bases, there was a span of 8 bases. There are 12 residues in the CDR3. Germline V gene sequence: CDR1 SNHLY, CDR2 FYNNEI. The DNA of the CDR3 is TGTGCCAGCAGTGAAGGCTTCTTAGAGCAGTACTTC. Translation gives CASSEGFLEQYF.

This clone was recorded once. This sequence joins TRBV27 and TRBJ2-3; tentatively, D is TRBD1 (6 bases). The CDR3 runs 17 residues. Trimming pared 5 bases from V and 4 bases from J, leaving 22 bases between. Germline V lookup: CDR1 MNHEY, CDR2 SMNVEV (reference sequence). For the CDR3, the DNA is TGTGCCAGCAGTCCTGGACAGCGTCCCTATAGGGCAGATACGCAGTATTTT. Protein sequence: CASSPGQRPYRADTQYF.

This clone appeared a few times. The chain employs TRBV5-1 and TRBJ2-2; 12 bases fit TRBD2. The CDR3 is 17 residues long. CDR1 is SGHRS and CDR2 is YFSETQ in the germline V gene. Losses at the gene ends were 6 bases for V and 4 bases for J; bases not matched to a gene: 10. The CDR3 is CASNPLAGGISTGELFF. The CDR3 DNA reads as TGCGCCAGCAATCCCCTAGCGGGAGGGATAAGCACCGGGGAGCTGTTTTTT.

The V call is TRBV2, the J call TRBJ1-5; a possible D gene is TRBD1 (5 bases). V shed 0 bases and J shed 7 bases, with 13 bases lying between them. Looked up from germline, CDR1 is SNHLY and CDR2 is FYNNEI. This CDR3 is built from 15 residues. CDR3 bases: TGTGCCAGCAGTGAAGCGCTATGGACAAAACAGCCCCAGCATTTT. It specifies CASSEALWTKQPQHF. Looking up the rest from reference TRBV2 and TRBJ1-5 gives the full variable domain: EPEVTQTPSHQVTQMGQEVILRCVPISNHLYFYWYRQILGQKVEFLVSFYNNEISEKSEIFDDQFSVERPDGSNFTLKIRSTKLEDSAMYFCASSEALWTKQPQHFGDGTRLSIL.

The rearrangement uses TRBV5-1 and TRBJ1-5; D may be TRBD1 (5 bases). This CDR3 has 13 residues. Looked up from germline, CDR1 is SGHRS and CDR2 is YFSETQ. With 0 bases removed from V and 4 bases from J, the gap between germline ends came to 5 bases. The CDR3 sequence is CASSLAGNQPQHF. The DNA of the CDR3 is TGCGCCAGCAGCTTGGCAGGGAATCAGCCCCAGCATTTT. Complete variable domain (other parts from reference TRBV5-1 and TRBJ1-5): KAGVTQTPRYLIKTRGQQVTLSCSPISGHRSVSWYQQTPGQGLQFLFEYFSETQRNKGNFPGRFSGRQFSNSRSEMNVSTLELGDSALYLCASSLAGNQPQHFGDGTRLSIL.

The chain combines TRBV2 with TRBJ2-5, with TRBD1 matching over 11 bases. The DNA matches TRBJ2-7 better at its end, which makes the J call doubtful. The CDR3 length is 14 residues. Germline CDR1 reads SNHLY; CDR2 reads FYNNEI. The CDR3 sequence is CASRRTGGNNEQYF. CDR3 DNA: TGTGCCAGCAGGAGGACAGGGGGCAATAACGAGCAGTACTTC.

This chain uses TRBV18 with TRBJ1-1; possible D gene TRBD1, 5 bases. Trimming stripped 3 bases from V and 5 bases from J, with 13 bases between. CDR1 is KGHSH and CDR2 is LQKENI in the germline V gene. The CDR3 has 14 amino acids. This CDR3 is CASSPISGQTEAFF. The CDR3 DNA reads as TGTGCCAGCTCACCCATCTCGGGGCAGACTGAAGCTTTCTTT. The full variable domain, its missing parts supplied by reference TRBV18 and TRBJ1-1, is NAGVMQNPRHLVRRRGQEARLRCSPMKGHSHVYWYRQLPEEGLKFMVYLQKENIIDESGMPKERFSAEFPKEGPSILRIQQVVRGDSAAYFCASSPISGQTEAFFGQGTRLTVV.

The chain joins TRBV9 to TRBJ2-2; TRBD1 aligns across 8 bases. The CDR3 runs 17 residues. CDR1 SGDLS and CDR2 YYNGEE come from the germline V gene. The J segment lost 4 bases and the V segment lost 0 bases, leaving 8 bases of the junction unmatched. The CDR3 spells CASSVAVQGAGTGELFF. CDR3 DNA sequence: TGTGCCAGCAGCGTAGCAGTGCAGGGGGCGGGCACCGGGGAGCTGTTTTTT.

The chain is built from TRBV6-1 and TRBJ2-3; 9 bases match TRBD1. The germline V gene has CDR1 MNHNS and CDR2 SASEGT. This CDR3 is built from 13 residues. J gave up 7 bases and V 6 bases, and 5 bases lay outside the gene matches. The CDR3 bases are TGTGCCAGCAGCGGACAGGGGACGAATACGCAGTATTTT. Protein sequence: CASSGQGTNTQYF.

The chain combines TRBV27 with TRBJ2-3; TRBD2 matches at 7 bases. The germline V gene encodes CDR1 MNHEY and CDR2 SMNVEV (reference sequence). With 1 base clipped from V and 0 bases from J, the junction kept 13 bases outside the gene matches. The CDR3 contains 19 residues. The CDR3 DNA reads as TGTGCCAGCAGTTTATACTTAGCGCCCCTAGCGGACAGCACAGATACGCAGTATTTT. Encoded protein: CASSLYLAPLADSTDTQYF.